Listed below are T cell receptor beta chains from one sample, sequenced in a study of T cell changes during pregnancy in multiple sclerosis. The table came from immunoSEQ multiplex PCR; TCRdb's copy has only in-frame clones and leaves some out. The sample holds tens of thousands of clones, roughly 90% seen once. Sequencing was performed on CD8+ T cells from peripheral blood mononuclear cells, taken in the second trimester of pregnancy. The source is a female donor in good health, enrolled as a control in a pregnancy study. The CDR3 runs from the conserved cysteine through the conserved F or W. The D gene is left open where the match is weak. Not all rows give a size; the values are once, few, many and, for expanded clones, a class.

abundance	d_gene	j_gene	v_gene	CDR3nt	CDR3aa
-	-	TRBJ2-2	TRBV27	TGTGCCAGCAGAATTAGCGGACCCGGGGAGCTGTTTTTT	CASRISGPGELFF
-	TRBD1	TRBJ2-6	TRBV19	TGTGCCAGTAGTACGACAGGGGGCACTGGGGCCAACGTCCTGACTTTC	CASSTTGGTGANVLTF
-	TRBD1	TRBJ1-6	TRBV5-1	TGCGCCAGCAGCTCGGACAGGAGCCTATATAATTCACCCCTCCACTTT	CASSSDRSLYNSPLHF
-	TRBD1	TRBJ2-5	TRBV6-5	TGTGCCAACAGGGGGTTGGCAGGGTCAGGAGAGACCCAGTACTTC	CANRGLAGSGETQYF
few	TRBD2	TRBJ2-3	TRBV6-4	TGTGCCAGCAGTGAGCGGGAGAGCACAGATACGCAGTATTTT	CASSERESTDTQYF
-	-	TRBJ1-1	TRBV2	TGTGCCAGCACCGTGAACATGAACACTGAAGCTTTCTTT	CASTVNMNTEAFF
medium-sized	TRBD1	TRBJ2-7	TRBV5-6	TGTGCCAGCAGCCTTCCTAACAGGGGGCTCAGCGAGCAGTACTTC	CASSLPNRGLSEQYF
-	TRBD1	TRBJ1-2	TRBV4-1	TGCGCCAGCAGCCAAGGGGACAGGAACTATGGCTACACCTTC	CASSQGDRNYGYTF
-	-	TRBJ1-1	TRBV28	TGTGCCAGCAGCCGCCCCCCCTCGAGCCTGAACACTGAAGCTTTCTTT	CASSRPPSSLNTEAFF
-	TRBD1	TRBJ2-7	TRBV27	TGTGCCAGCCGACACACAGGGGGCTTCAACGAGCAGTACTTC	CASRHTGGFNEQYF
-	-	TRBJ2-5	TRBV19	TGTGCCAGTAGATCAATTCCAGGGAATCAAGAGACCCAGTACTTC	CASRSIPGNQETQYF
-	-	TRBJ1-1	TRBV6-5	TGTGCCAGCAGTTACTATGGCTCTGAAGCTTTCTTT	CASSYYGSEAFF
-	TRBD1	TRBJ1-1	TRBV28	TGTGCCAGCAGTTTGACAGGGGTGGACACTGAAGCTTTCTTT	CASSLTGVDTEAFF
-	TRBD2	TRBJ2-5	TRBV27	TGTGCCAGCAGTTTATCGACTAGCGGCCAAGAGACCCAGTACTTC	CASSLSTSGQETQYF
-	TRBD1	TRBJ2-3	TRBV5-6	TGTGCCAGCAGCACTGACAGGGCAGGGGCGATAACTAGCACAGATACGCAGTATTTT	CASSTDRAGAITSTDTQYF
-	-	TRBJ1-1	TRBV11-2	TGTGCCAGCAGCGGAACAGACAGGAAGGGGAACACTGAAGCTTTCTTT	CASSGTDRKGNTEAFF
-	TRBD1	TRBJ1-1	TRBV27	TGTGCCAGCAGTTATCTCCGGGGACAGGGGGCGAGGGAGAATTCAGCTTTCTTT	CASSYLRGQGARENSAFF
-	TRBD2	TRBJ2-3	TRBV19	TGTGCCAGTAGTCCGGGACTAGGGGGCACAGATACGCAGTATTTT	CASSPGLGGTDTQYF
few	-	TRBJ2-7	TRBV6-1	TGTGCCAGCAGTGAAGCAGGGGCCAGCTCCTACGAGCAGTACTTC	CASSEAGASSYEQYF
-	-	TRBJ2-5	TRBV30	TGTGCCTGGACTCATCCTAGCACCCTTCAAGAGACCCAGTACTTC	CAWTHPSTLQETQYF
once	TRBD2	TRBJ2-5	TRBV6-4	TGTGCCAGCAGGGGGGAGACTAGCGGGAGTGAGGAGCAAGAGACCCAGTACTTC	CASRGETSGSEEQETQYF
-	TRBD1	TRBJ2-7	TRBV2	TGTGCCAGCAGCCACCGGGACAGGGGGCCGAACGAGCAGTACTTC	CASSHRDRGPNEQYF
-	-	TRBJ2-7	TRBV5-6	TGTGCCAGCAGCTTGCTCCCACAGGGTTCGGACGAGCAGTACTTC	CASSLLPQGSDEQYF
-	TRBD2	TRBJ2-7	TRBV5-5	TGTGCCAGCAGGGCGGGAGCTTACGACGAGCAGTACTTC	CASRAGAYDEQYF
-	TRBD2	TRBJ2-2	TRBV15	TGTGCCACAAAACAACTAGCGGGAACCGGGGAGCTGTTTTTT	CATKQLAGTGELFF
-	-	TRBJ2-3	TRBV27	TGTGCCAGCAGTCCGGGGGGCCGCGGTATTAGAGATACGCAGTATTTT	CASSPGGRGIRDTQYF
-	-	TRBJ2-5	TRBV4-1	TGCGCCAGCAGCCAAGTTTCTAGCTCGGCGGAGACCCAGTACTTC	CASSQVSSSAETQYF
-	-	TRBJ2-2	TRBV6-1	TGTGCCAGCTCTGAAGGGCGGAGGCCGAACACCGGGGAGCTGTTTTTT	CASSEGRRPNTGELFF
-	-	TRBJ1-2	TRBV7-9	TGTGCCAGCAGCCCCGGGACATCCCTAGCTTATGGCTACACCTTC	CASSPGTSLAYGYTF
-	TRBD2	TRBJ2-1	TRBV28	TGTGCCAGCAGTTTATCCTCCTCTAGGGCGGGAGTCTACAATGAGCAGTTCTTC	CASSLSSSRAGVYNEQFF
-	-	TRBJ1-2	TRBV13	TGTGCCAGCAGCTTAGAGGGGGAGCAAGGCTACACCTTC	CASSLEGEQGYTF
-	-	TRBJ2-2	TRBV11-3	TGTGCCAGCAGCTTTGGCAGCGGGGAGCTGTTTTTT	CASSFGSGELFF
once	-	TRBJ1-6	TRBV10-2	TGCGCCAGCAGTGCTATCGGTGTTTATGATTCACCCCTCCACTTT	CASSAIGVYDSPLHF
-	TRBD2	TRBJ2-5	TRBV7-8	TGTGCCAGCAGCCCACGACTAGCGCCGGAGACCCAGTACTTC	CASSPRLAPETQYF
-	-	TRBJ2-7	TRBV5-1	TGCGCCAGCAGCCAAGAGGGAAACGAGCAGTACTTC	CASSQEGNEQYF
-	-	TRBJ2-7	TRBV15	TGTGCCACCAGCAAATTAAGCCAGAATCACTACTACGAGCAGTACTTC	CATSKLSQNHYYEQYF
-	TRBD2	TRBJ2-1	TRBV23-1	TGCGCCAGCAGTCAATCGATGGCTAGCGGGAGGGCCGCGCTTTTCTACAATGAGCAGTTCTTC	CASSQSMASGRAALFYNEQFF
-	-	TRBJ1-5	TRBV13	TGTGCCAGCAGCTTGGGGGGGATCGGGAGCAATCAGCCCCAGCATTTT	CASSLGGIGSNQPQHF
few	-	TRBJ1-5	TRBV6-5	TGTGCCAGCAGTCTGCGACAGAGTTTTCAGCCCCAGCATTTT	CASSLRQSFQPQHF
-	-	TRBJ1-4	TRBV28	TGTGCCAGCAGTTTAATTAGAGGGGAAAAACTGTTTTTT	CASSLIRGEKLFF
-	TRBD2	TRBJ2-5	TRBV4-2	TGTGCCAGCAGCCTTACTAGCGGGAGGCCCCAAGAGACCCAGTACTTC	CASSLTSGRPQETQYF
-	TRBD2	TRBJ2-7	TRBV4-3	TGCGCCAGCAGCCTCCTATGGACTAGCGAGTACGAGCAGTACTTC	CASSLLWTSEYEQYF